This T cell receptor (beta chain) emerged from a study of shared clonotypes between healthy human individuals. The data were produced by immunoSEQ multiplex PCR, yet TCRdb's version contains in-frame clones alone and is incomplete. The repertoire consists of approximately 1.5 million clones, with approximately 98.5% occurring once and the leading ten covering 0.36%. Specimen: naive CD4+ T cells sorted from blood. Subset meaning: CD45RA+ positively selected. The origin of this receptor is a man under 40 in good health.

As DNA, the CDR3 is TGCGCCAGCAGCTTGGCCCCCTTGGCGGGTTACAATGAGCAGTTCTTC. As protein: CASSLAPLAGYNEQFF. The chain carries TRBV5-1 and TRBJ2-1, with TRBD2 as a possible D gene (5 bases). Trimming stripped 0 bases from V and 4 bases from J, with 14 bases between. CDR3 length equals 16 residues. Germline V gene sequence: CDR1 SGHRS, CDR2 YFSETQ.